The next 24 T cell receptor beta chains were all read from a single sample in a study of a mutant IDH1 vaccine in newly diagnosed glioma. Their recognized antigens are unknown. As to time point: week 11, during vaccination. Vaccination comprised doses that each held 300 ug of mutant IDH1 20-mer peptide, plus topical imiquimod. The method was immunoSEQ multiplex PCR; TCRdb's version includes in-frame clones alone and lacks a portion of them. The sample includes tens of thousands of clones, about four fifths of them seen just once. The sample in question was PBMCs, obtained from a glioma patient whose treatment included an IDH1 peptide vaccine. Receptors were obtained from a woman aged 45-59 years with glioma.

This chain joins TRBV20-1 and TRBJ1-1; 9 bases are shared with TRBD1. With 0 bases clipped from V and 11 bases from J, the junction kept 1 base outside the gene matches. This CDR3 region has 11 residues. Germline CDR1 DFQATT, CDR2 SNEGSKA (reference sequence). The CDR3 DNA is TGCAGTGCTAGAGAAGGGACAGGGGCTTTCTTT. It translates to CSAREGTGAFF.

The chain carries TRBV27 and TRBJ1-2; 9 positions match TRBD1. Germline CDR1 reads MNHEY; CDR2 reads SMNVEV (reference sequence). The V and J ends lost 4 bases and 2 bases, in that order; junction bases with no gene match: 5. The CDR3 is 15 residues long. The CDR3 spells CASSSQGTGNYGYTF. CDR3 in DNA: TGTGCCAGCAGTTCTCAAGGGACAGGGAACTATGGCTACACCTTC.

The CDR3 is CASSLRTGGSYGYTF. As DNA, the CDR3 is TGTGCCAGCAGTTTAAGGACAGGGGGAAGCTATGGCTACACCTTC. The V call is TRBV27, the J call TRBJ1-2, with 10 bases aligning to TRBD1. CDR3 size: 15 residues. V lost 2 bases and J lost 4; bases outside the gene matches: 4. Germline V lookup: CDR1 MNHEY, CDR2 SMNVEV (reference sequence).

The chain joins TRBV5-4 to TRBJ2-3; TRBD2 matches 7 bases. The CDR3 is made up of 15 amino acids. Germline V gives CDR1 SGHNT, CDR2 YYREEE (reference sequence). The J segment lost 0 bases and the V segment lost 2 bases, leaving 3 bases of the junction unmatched. CDR3 residues: CASSFYGGSTDTQYF. For the CDR3, the DNA is TGTGCCAGCAGCTTTTACGGGGGGAGCACAGATACGCAGTATTTT.

V and J are TRBV5-6 and TRBJ2-7; D is unresolved. CDR1 and CDR2 (germline): SGHDT, YYEEEE. The CDR3 length is 14 residues. With 1 base removed from V and 2 bases from J, the gap between germline ends came to 10 bases. The CDR3: CASSLSGFPYEQYF. The CDR3 nucleotides read TGTGCCAGCAGCTTGTCCGGGTTCCCCTACGAGCAGTACTTC.

This clone was found a few times. This chain joins TRBV19 and TRBJ1-1; D uncertain. The CDR3 extends over 13 amino acids. The V end lost 3 bases, the J end lost 10 bases, and 15 bases lay between the germline ends. CDR1 is LNHDA and CDR2 is SQIVND in the germline V gene (reference sequence). CDR3 in DNA: TGTGCCAGTAGTATTAAACCGGGCCCCGGAGCTTTCTTT. Amino acids: CASSIKPGPGAFF.

The chain has TRBV5-3 and TRBJ2-7; D ambiguous. TRBV5-3 is sorted into the ORF group, with uncertain function. V lost 4 bases to trimming and J lost 6 bases, with 20 bases between them. The CDR3 contains 15 residues. CDR3 loop: CARSGTTPIRPEQYF. As DNA, the CDR3 is TGTGCCAGAAGCGGAACTACGCCAATTCGCCCCGAGCAGTACTTC.

This chain links TRBV27 with TRBJ2-1; D ambiguous. V was pared by 6 bases and J by 10 bases, with 13 bases between. CDR1 and CDR2 from the germline V gene are MNHEY and SMNVEV (reference sequence). The CDR3 length is 12 residues. The CDR3 sequence: CASSPRVNEQFF. Here the CDR3 DNA reads TGTGCCAGCAGCCCAAGGGTTAACGAGCAGTTCTTC.

This chain uses TRBV10-1 with TRBJ1-1; the D gene is possibly TRBD1 (6 bases). Trimming removed 3 bases at V and 4 bases at J, with 9 bases between. The CDR3 is made up of 13 amino acids. In germline, CDR1 is WNHNN, CDR2 SYGVQD (reference sequence). CDR3 coding DNA: TGCGCCAGCAGTGAAGGCAGGGGCACTGAAGCTTTCTTT. It encodes CASSEGRGTEAFF.

The chain is built from TRBV9 and TRBJ1-6; D possibly corresponds to TRBD1 (6 bases). CDR1 and CDR2 from the germline V gene are SGDLS and YYNGEE. This CDR3 spans 17 amino acids. V was clipped by 0 bases and J by 1 base, with 11 bases between them. The CDR3 here is CASSVAKGGSYNSPLHF. The CDR3 DNA reads TGTGCCAGCAGCGTAGCGAAAGGGGGGTCCTATAATTCACCCCTCCACTTT.

This clone has more than one count but fewer than ten. The rearrangement joins TRBV7-6 to TRBJ1-4; D is unclear. V gave up 3 bases and J gave up 0 bases, with 11 bases separating them. Germline assignment: CDR1 SGHVS and CDR2 FNYEAQ. This CDR3 is built from 16 residues. The CDR3 loop is CASSLYTAATNEKLFF. The DNA of the CDR3 is TGTGCCAGCAGCTTGTATACAGCTGCAACTAATGAAAAACTGTTTTTT.

This clone occurred once. The rearrangement joins TRBV5-4 to TRBJ1-2; tentative D call: TRBD1 (5 bases). V was cut by 0 bases and J by 8 bases, with 14 bases left in between. The CDR3 spans 14 residues. Per germline, CDR1 SGHNT and CDR2 YYREEE (reference sequence). CDR3 DNA sequence: TGTGCCAGCAGCTTGGGGGGACCGACCAAGGGCTACACCTTC. Translated: CASSLGGPTKGYTF.

This clone was picked up many times. V usage is TRBV27 and J usage is TRBJ1-5; tentative D call: TRBD1 (6 bases). CDR1 MNHEY and CDR2 SMNVEV come from the germline V gene (reference sequence). Trimming left V 5 bases short and J 7 bases short, with 18 bases between. The length of the CDR3 is 15 residues. CDR3 protein: CASSPRATGSQPQHF. CDR3 nucleotides: TGTGCCAGCAGTCCACGGGCTACAGGGAGCCAGCCCCAGCATTTT.

The count of this clone is one. The chain has TRBV27 and TRBJ1-2, with D tentatively TRBD1 (5 bases). Trimming pared 7 bases from V and 8 bases from J, leaving 23 bases between. The length of the CDR3 is 15 residues. The germline V gene has CDR1 MNHEY and CDR2 SMNVEV (reference sequence). The CDR3 is CASMKTQGTTWGYTF. The CDR3 DNA is TGTGCCAGCATGAAAACCCAAGGGACCACGTGGGGCTACACCTTC.

The chain couples TRBV10-3 to TRBJ2-3, with 10 bases aligning to TRBD2. This CDR3 has 16 amino acids. Germline-derived CDR1 and CDR2 are ENHRY and SYGVKD. V dropped 3 bases and J dropped 1; count of bases not matched to a gene: 4. The CDR3 sequence is CAISDGGTSGTDTQYF. CDR3 DNA: TGTGCCATCAGTGATGGGGGGACTAGCGGCACAGATACGCAGTATTTT.

This clone was counted once. The chain is built from TRBV9 and TRBJ1-1; 7 bases fit TRBD1. Looked up from germline, CDR1 is SGDLS and CDR2 is YYNGEE. This CDR3 region has 18 residues. V shed 1 base and J 2 bases; nucleotides not matched to a gene: 14. The CDR3 nucleotides read TGTGCCAGCAGCGTATCCCGCAGGCAGGGGGTTAATAACACTGAAGCTTTCTTT. This translates into CASSVSRRQGVNNTEAFF.

This chain links TRBV9 with TRBJ1-1; 8 positions match TRBD1. Germline V CDR1 and CDR2: SGDLS, YYNGEE. This CDR3 region has 15 residues. Trimming cost V 4 bases and J 0 bases; bases outside gene matches: 5. In nucleotides, the CDR3 is TGTGCCAGCAGCCCAGGGGGCCAACTGAACACTGAAGCTTTCTTT. This sequence encodes CASSPGGQLNTEAFF.

The gene calls are TRBV5-1 and TRBJ1-2; no definite D call. Germline values: CDR1 SGHRS, CDR2 YFSETQ. The CDR3 has 14 amino acids. V was clipped by 3 bases and J by 4 bases, with 13 bases between them. The CDR3: CASSSAPAGYGYTF. The CDR3 DNA reads as TGCGCCAGCAGCTCCGCCCCGGCTGGCTATGGCTACACCTTC.

This rearrangement joins TRBV7-9 to TRBJ2-4, with a weak D call TRBD1 (5 bases). The CDR3 runs 15 residues. Germline V gene data show CDR1 as SEHNR and CDR2 as FQNEAQ (reference sequence). The ends were cut back, 1 base at V and 1 base at J, with 8 bases in the middle. The CDR3 sequence: CASSLVGAAKNIQYF. CDR3 bases: TGTGCCAGCAGCTTAGTAGGGGCGGCCAAAAACATTCAGTACTTC.

The genes are TRBV6-5 and TRBJ2-7; TRBD1 matches at 8 bases. From germline, CDR1 is MNHEY and CDR2 SVGAGI. The CDR3 spans 15 residues. Trimming took 2 bases from V and 6 from J; bases not matched to a gene: 9. CDR3 nucleotides: TGTGCCAGCAGTTACGCCGGGACAGGTGTGATCGAGCAGTACTTC. It specifies CASSYAGTGVIEQYF.

The chain uses TRBV7-2 and TRBJ2-5; D is unclear. The CDR3 extends over 13 amino acids. CDR1 and CDR2 (germline): SGHTA, FQGNSA. Trimming took 3 bases from V and 1 from J, leaving 6 bases between them. As DNA, the CDR3 is TGTGCCAGCAGCTTGGGCGCCCAAGAGACCCAGTACTTC. Encoded protein: CASSLGAQETQYF.

The rearrangement joins TRBV19 to TRBJ1-1, with unresolved D. This CDR3 comprises 15 residues. Trimming stripped 4 bases from V and 3 bases from J, with 15 bases between. The V gene's germline CDR1 is LNHDA and CDR2 SQIVND (reference sequence). CDR3 sequence: CASSTLPGLYTEAFF. In nucleotides, the CDR3 is TGTGCCAGTAGTACCCTCCCAGGCCTATACACTGAAGCTTTCTTT.

The V and J genes are TRBV6-6 and TRBJ2-7; D perhaps matches TRBD1 (6 bases). Looked up from germline, CDR1 is MNHNY and CDR2 is SVGAGI (reference sequence). Trimming took off 0 bases at V and 3 bases at J, with 12 bases between the two ends. This CDR3 is 15 amino acids long. The CDR3: CASSYSTGANYEQYF. For the CDR3, the DNA is TGTGCCAGCAGTTACTCGACAGGAGCCAACTACGAGCAGTACTTC.

J is TRBJ2-3 and V is TRBV2; D unresolved. Trimming left V 3 bases short and J 5 bases short, with 6 bases between. Germline CDR1 and CDR2: SNHLY and FYNNEI. This CDR3 comprises 12 residues. The chain's CDR3 is CASSDLGDTQYF. The CDR3 coding sequence is TGTGCCAGCAGTGATCTTGGAGATACGCAGTATTTT.